The 6 T cell receptor beta chains below all came from one sample that was sequenced in a study of blood T cell repertoires in COVID-19. Data came from immunoSEQ multiplex PCR; TCRdb stores just in-frame clones and leaves some out. The sample has approximately 250,000 clones; around four fifths are singletons. Specimen: peripheral blood. These receptors came from a middle-aged man with acute or convalescent COVID-19.

This clone was counted once. Germline and junction disagree at one end, which may indicate a read error. The rearrangement links TRBV6-5 to TRBJ1-2, with 7 bases aligning to TRBD1. The germline CDR1 and CDR2 sequences are MNHEY and SVGAGI. CDR3 length equals 15 residues. The CDR3: CASSYFETGKDGYTF. The CDR3 bases are TGTGCCAGCAGCTACTTCGAGACAGGGAAGGATGGCTACACCTTC.

The CDR3 DNA reads TGTGCCAGCAGCTCCCCGCCCGTGGCAGGGAGGTCCGGGGAGCTGTTTTTT. This codes for CASSSPPVAGRSGELFF. The chain couples TRBV7-9 to TRBJ2-2; possible D gene TRBD2, 6 bases. Trimming stripped 4 bases from V and 6 bases from J, with 21 bases between. In germline, CDR1 is SEHNR, CDR2 FQNEAQ (reference sequence). CDR3 size: 17 residues.

The chain is built from TRBV5-6 and TRBJ2-7, with D tentatively TRBD2 (7 bases). Germline V gene data show CDR1 as SGHDT and CDR2 as YYEEEE. This CDR3 comprises 16 residues. V lost 3 bases to trimming and J lost 3 bases, with 19 bases between them. CDR3 sequence (DNA): TGTGCCAGCAGCTGGGGGGGCGCGACTAAAGGCTACGAGCAGTACTTC. Its translation: CASSWGGATKGYEQYF.

In this sample, this clone turned up once. The J gene is TRBJ2-3, the V gene TRBV14; D possibly corresponds to TRBD2 (6 bases). The CDR3 is 15 residues long. V dropped 1 base and J dropped 4 bases, with 12 bases sitting between them. Per germline, CDR1 SGHDN and CDR2 FVKESK. The CDR3 DNA reads TGTGCCAGCAGCCAAGCGCCGGGAGCGGCAGATACGCAGTATTTT. This translates into CASSQAPGAADTQYF. Combining the CDR3 with reference TRBV14 and TRBJ2-3 gives the whole variable domain EAGVTQFPSHSVIEKGQTVTLRCDPISGHDNLYWYRRVMGKEIKFLLHFVKESKQDESGMPNNRFLAERTGGTYSTLKVQPAELEDSGVYFCASSQAPGAADTQYFGPGTRLTVL.

The sample holds a few counts of this clone. The chain couples TRBV5-8 to TRBJ1-5; 7 nucleotides match TRBD1. The CDR3 extends over 14 amino acids. V was clipped by 3 bases and J by 7 bases; unmatched bases: 7. CDR1 SGHTS and CDR2 YDEGEE come from the germline V gene. The CDR3 reads CASSSDRARQPQHF. Written as DNA, the CDR3 is TGTGCCAGCAGCTCCGACAGGGCGAGGCAGCCCCAGCATTTT. The full variable domain, its missing parts supplied by reference TRBV5-8 and TRBJ1-5, is EAGVTQSPTHLIKTRGQQATLRCSPISGHTSVYWYQQALGLGLQFLLWYDEGEERNRGNFPPRFSGRQFPNYSSELNVNALELEDSALYLCASSSDRARQPQHFGDGTRLSIL.

This chain links TRBV6-5 with TRBJ2-7; D is unclear. The CDR3 contains 14 residues. Germline CDR1 is MNHEY and CDR2 is SVGAGI. V lost 3 bases to trimming and J lost 3 bases, with 12 bases between them. The CDR3 loop is CASSYNGRNYEQYF. In nucleotides, the CDR3 is TGTGCCAGCAGTTATAATGGCAGAAACTACGAGCAGTACTTC.